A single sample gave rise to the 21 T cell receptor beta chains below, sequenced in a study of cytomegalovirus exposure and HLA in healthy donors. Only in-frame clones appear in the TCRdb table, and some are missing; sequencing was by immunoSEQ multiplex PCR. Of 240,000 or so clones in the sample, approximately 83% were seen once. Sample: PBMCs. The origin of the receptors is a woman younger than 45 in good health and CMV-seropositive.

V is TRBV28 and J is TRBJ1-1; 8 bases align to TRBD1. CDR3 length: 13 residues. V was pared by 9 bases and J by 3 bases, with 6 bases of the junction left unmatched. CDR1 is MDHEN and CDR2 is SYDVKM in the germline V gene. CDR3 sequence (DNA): TGTGCCAGTTCGGACAGGGCAGACACTGAAGCTTTCTTT. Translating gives CASSDRADTEAFF. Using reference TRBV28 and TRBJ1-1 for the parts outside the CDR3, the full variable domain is DVKVTQSSRYLVKRTGEKVFLECVQDMDHENMFWYRQDPGLGLRLIYFSYDVKMKEKGDIPEGYSVSREKKERFSLILESASTNQTSMYLCASSDRADTEAFFGQGTRLTVV.

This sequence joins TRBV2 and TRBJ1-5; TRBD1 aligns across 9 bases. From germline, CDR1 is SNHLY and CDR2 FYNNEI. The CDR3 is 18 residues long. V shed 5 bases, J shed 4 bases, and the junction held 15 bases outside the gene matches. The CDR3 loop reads CASSTPPGGQGWNQPQHF. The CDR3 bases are TGTGCCAGCAGTACGCCCCCGGGGGGACAGGGTTGGAATCAGCCCCAGCATTTT.

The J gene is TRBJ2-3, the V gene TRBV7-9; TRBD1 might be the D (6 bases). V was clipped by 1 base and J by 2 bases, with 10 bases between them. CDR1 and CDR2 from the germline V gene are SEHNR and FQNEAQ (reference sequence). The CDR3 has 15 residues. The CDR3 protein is CASSLEGHHTDTQYF. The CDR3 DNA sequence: TGTGCCAGCAGCTTAGAGGGACACCACACAGATACGCAGTATTTT. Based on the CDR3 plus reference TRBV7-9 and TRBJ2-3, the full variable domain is DTGVSQNPRHKITKRGQNVTFRCDPISEHNRLYWYRQTLGQGPEFLTYFQNEAQLEKSRLLSDRFSAERPKGSFSTLEIQRTEQGDSAMYLCASSLEGHHTDTQYFGPGTRLTVL.

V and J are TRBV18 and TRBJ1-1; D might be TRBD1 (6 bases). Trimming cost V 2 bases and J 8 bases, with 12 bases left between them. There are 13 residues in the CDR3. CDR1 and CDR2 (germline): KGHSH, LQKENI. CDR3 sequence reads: CASSPDGQREAFF. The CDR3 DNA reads TGTGCCAGCTCACCAGATGGACAGAGAGAAGCTTTCTTT.

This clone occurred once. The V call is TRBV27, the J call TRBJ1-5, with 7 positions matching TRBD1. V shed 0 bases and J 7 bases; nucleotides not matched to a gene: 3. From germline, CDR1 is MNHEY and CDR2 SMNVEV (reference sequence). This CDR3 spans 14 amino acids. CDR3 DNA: TGTGCCAGCAGTTTATCGAGGGGGCACCAGCCCCAGCATTTT. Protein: CASSLSRGHQPQHF.

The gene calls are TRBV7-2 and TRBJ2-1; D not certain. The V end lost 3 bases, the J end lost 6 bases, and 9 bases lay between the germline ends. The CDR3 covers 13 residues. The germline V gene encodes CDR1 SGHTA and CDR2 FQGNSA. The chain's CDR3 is CASSLRLGNEQFF. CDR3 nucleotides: TGTGCCAGCAGCTTGAGGCTTGGCAATGAGCAGTTCTTC.

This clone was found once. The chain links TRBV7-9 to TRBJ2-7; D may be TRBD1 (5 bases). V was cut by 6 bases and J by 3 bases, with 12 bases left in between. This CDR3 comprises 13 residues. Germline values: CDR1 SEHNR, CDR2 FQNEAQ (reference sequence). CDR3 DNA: TGTGCCAGCAGATTTCAGGGTTTCTACGAGCAGTACTTC. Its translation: CASRFQGFYEQYF.

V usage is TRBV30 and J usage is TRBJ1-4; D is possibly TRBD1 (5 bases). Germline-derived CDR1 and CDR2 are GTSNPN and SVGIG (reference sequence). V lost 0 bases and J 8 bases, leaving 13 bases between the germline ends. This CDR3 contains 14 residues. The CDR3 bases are TGTGCCTGGAGTGTTCTCTGGGGCAAAGAAAAACTGTTTTTT. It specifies CAWSVLWGKEKLFF.

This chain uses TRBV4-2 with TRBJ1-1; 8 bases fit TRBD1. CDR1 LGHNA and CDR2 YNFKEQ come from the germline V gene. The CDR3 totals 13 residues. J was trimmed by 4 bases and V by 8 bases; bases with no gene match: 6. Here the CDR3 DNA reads TGTGCCAGCGAGGGAGACAGGGGCACTGAAGCTTTCTTT. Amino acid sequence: CASEGDRGTEAFF.

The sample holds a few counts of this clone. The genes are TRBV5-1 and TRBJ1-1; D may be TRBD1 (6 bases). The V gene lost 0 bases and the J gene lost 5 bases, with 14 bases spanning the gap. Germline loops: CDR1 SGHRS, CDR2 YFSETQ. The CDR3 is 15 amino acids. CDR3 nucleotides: TGCGCCAGCAGCTTGGCCGCGGGGGCAGGGACTGAAGCTTTCTTT. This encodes CASSLAAGAGTEAFF.

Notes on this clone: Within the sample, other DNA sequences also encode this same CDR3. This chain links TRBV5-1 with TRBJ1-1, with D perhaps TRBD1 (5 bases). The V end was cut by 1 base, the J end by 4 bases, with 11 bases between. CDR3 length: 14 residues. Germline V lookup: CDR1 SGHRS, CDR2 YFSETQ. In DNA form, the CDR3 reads TGCGCCAGCAGCTTGTCAACCGGGGGCACTGAAGCTTTCTTT. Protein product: CASSLSTGGTEAFF.

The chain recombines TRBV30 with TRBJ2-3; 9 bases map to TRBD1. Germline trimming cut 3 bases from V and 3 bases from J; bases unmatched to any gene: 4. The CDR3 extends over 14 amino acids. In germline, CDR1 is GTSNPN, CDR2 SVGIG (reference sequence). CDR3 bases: TGTGCCTGGAGGAAGACAGGGGGAACAGATACGCAGTATTTT. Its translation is CAWRKTGGTDTQYF. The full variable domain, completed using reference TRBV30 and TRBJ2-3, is SQTIHQWPATLVQPVGSPLSLECTVEGTSNPNLYWYRQAAGRGLQLLFYSVGIGQISSEVPQNLSASRPQDRQFILSSKKLLLSDSGFYLCAWRKTGGTDTQYFGPGTRLTVL.

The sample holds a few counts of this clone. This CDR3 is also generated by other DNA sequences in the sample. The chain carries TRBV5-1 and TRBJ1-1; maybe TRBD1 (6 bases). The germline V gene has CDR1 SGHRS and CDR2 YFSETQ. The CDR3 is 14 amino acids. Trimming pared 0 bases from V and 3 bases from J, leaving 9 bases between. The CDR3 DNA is TGCGCCAGCAGCTTGGTGGCAGGGGACACTGAAGCTTTCTTT. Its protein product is CASSLVAGDTEAFF.

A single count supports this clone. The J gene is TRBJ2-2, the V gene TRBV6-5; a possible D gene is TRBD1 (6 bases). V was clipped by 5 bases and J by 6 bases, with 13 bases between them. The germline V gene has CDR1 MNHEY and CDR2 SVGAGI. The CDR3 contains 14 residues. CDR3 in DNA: TGTGCCAGCAGTCCAAAACAGGGTCCCGGGGAGCTGTTTTTT. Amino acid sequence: CASSPKQGPGELFF.

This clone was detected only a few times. CDR3 protein: CAWSRGAGRWPQHF. CDR3 sequence (DNA): TGTGCCTGGAGCCGTGGGGCGGGGAGGTGGCCCCAGCATTTT. The gene calls are TRBV30 and TRBJ1-5; tentative D call: TRBD1 (5 bases). Germline-derived CDR1 and CDR2 are GTSNPN and SVGIG (reference sequence). The CDR3 consists of 14 residues. The germline V and J ends were trimmed by 3 bases and 9 bases, with 18 bases remaining between them. The whole variable domain, remainder taken from reference TRBV30 and TRBJ1-5, is SQTIHQWPATLVQPVGSPLSLECTVEGTSNPNLYWYRQAAGRGLQLLFYSVGIGQISSEVPQNLSASRPQDRQFILSSKKLLLSDSGFYLCAWSRGAGRWPQHFGDGTRLSIL.

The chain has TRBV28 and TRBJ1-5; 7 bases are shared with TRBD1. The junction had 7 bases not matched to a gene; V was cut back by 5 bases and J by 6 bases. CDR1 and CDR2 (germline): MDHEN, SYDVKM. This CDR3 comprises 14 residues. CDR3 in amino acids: CASSLTGVVQPQHF. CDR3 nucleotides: TGTGCCAGCAGTCTCACAGGGGTGGTTCAGCCCCAGCATTTT.

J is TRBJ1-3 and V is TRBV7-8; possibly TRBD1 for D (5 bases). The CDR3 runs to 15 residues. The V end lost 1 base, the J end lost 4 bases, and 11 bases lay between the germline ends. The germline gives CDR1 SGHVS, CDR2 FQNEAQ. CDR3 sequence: CASSLDRSPGNTIYF. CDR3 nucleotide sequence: TGTGCCAGCAGCTTAGACAGGTCCCCCGGAAACACCATATATTTT.

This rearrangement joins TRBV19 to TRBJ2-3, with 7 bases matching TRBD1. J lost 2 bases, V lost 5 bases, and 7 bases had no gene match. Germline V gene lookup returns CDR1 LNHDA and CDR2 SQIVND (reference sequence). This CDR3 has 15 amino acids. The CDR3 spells CASSDGQVFTDTQYF. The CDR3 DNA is TGTGCCAGTAGTGACGGACAGGTTTTCACAGATACGCAGTATTTT.

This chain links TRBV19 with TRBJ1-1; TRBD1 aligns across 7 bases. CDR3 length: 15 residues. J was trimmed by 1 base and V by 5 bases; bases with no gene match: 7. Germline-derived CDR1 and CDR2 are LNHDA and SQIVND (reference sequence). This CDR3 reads CASSPPQGRNTEAFF. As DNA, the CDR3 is TGTGCCAGTAGTCCACCACAGGGGAGGAACACTGAAGCTTTCTTT. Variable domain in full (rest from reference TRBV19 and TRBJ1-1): DGGITQSPKYLFRKEGQNVTLSCEQNLNHDAMYWYRQDPGQGLRLIYYSQIVNDFQKGDIAEGYSVSREKKESFPLTVTSAQKNPTAFYLCASSPPQGRNTEAFFGQGTRLTVV.

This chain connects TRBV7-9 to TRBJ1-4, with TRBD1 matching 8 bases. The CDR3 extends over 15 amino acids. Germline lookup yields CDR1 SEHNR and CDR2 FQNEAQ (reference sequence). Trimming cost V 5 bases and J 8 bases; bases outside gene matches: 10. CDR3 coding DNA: TGTGCCAGCAGCCCTCCCGCAGGGGGCATCGAAAAACTGTTTTTT. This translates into CASSPPAGGIEKLFF.

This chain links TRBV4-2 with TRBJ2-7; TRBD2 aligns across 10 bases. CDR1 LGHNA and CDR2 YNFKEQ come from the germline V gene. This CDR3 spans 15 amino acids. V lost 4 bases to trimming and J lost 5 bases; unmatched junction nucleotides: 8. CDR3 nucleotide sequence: TGTGCCAGCAGCCCCCCGGGAACTAGCGGGGACGAGCAGTACTTC. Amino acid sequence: CASSPPGTSGDEQYF.